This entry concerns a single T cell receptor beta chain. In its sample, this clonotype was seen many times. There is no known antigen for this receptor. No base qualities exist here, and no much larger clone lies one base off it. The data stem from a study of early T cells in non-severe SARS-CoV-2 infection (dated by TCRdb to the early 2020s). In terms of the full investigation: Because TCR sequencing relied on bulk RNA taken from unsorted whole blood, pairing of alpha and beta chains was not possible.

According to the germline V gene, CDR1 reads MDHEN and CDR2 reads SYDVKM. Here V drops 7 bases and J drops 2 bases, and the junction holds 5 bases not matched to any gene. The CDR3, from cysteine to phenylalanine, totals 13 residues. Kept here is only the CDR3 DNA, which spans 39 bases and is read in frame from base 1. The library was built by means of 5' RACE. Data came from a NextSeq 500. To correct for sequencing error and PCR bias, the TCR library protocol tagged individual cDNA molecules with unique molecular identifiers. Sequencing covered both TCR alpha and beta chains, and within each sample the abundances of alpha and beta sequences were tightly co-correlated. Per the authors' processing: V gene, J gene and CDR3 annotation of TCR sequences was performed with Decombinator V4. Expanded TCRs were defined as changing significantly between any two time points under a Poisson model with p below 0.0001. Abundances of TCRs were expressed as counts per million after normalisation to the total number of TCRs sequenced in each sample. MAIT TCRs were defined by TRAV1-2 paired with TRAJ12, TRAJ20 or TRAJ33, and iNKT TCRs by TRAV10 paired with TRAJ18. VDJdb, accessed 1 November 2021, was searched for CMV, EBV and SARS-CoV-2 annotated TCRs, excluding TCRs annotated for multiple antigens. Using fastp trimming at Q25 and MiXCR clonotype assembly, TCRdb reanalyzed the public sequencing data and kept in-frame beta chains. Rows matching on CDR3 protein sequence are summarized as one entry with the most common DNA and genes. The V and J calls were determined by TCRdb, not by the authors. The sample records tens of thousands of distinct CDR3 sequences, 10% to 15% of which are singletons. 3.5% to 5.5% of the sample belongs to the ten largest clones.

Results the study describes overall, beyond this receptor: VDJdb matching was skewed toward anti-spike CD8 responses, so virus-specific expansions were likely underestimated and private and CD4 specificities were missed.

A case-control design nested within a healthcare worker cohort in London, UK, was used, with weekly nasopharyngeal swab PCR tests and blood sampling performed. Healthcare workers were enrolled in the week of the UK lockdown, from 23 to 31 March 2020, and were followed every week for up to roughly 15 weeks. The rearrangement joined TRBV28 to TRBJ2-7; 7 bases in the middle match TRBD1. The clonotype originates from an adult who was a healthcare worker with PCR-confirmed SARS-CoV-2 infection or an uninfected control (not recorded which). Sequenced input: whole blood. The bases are TGTGCCAGCACCATCGGACAGGCCTACGAGCAGTACTTC. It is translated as CASTIGQAYEQYF.